Listed below are T cell receptor beta chains from one sample, sequenced in a study of vaccination and CD4 T cells after COVID-19. MiXCR was run by TCRdb on the PCR reads, yielding one entry per CDR3 protein. The sample yields about 20,000 distinct CDR3 sequences, approximately 32% seen once. These receptors are not linked to any known antigen. Sequencing used cultured CD4+ T cells from blood. The receptors were sampled from a human donor with COVID-19. Each CDR3 is given with its conserved first and last residue. D genes are given only for firm matches. Expanded clones get a size class; other rows say once, few or many, or leave the size out.

TRBV5-1,NA,once,TRBJ1-2,16,CASRRSADITSYGYTF,TGCGCCAGCAGACGCAGCGCGGATATCACGAGCTATGGCTACACCTTC
TRBV18,TRBD1,NA,TRBJ1-2,14,CASSPPTGHYGYTF,TGTGCCAGCTCACCACCGACAGGGCACTATGGCTACACCTTC
TRBV24-1,NA,NA,TRBJ2-3,15,CATSDDPTEKVGQYF,TGTGCCACCAGTGACGACCCAACAGAGAAGGTGGGGCAGTATTTT
TRBV7-2,TRBD2,once,TRBJ2-1,16,CASRPAGLADYNEQFF,TGTGCCAGCAGGCCAGCGGGACTAGCGGATTACAATGAGCAGTTCTTC
TRBV6-2/TRBV6-3,NA,NA,TRBJ2-7,16,CASSYRLGPPTLEQYF,TGTGCCAGCAGTTACCGGCTGGGACCCCCTACGCTCGAGCAGTACTTC
TRBV5-1,NA,NA,TRBJ2-5,13,CASSKGTTETQYF,TGCGCCAGCAGCAAAGGCACAACGGAGACCCAGTACTTC
TRBV15,NA,NA,TRBJ1-2,16,CATSRDGWSRNYGYTF,TGTGCCACCAGCAGAGATGGGTGGTCCCGTAACTATGGCTACACCTTC
TRBV2,NA,NA,TRBJ1-4,13,CASRLEVGEKLFF,TGTGCCAGCCGCTTGGAGGTCGGTGAAAAACTGTTTTTT
TRBV5-1,TRBD1,few,TRBJ1-1,15,CASSGRQGVITEAFF,TGCGCCAGCAGCGGAAGACAGGGCGTGATCACTGAAGCTTTCTTT
TRBV27,NA,few,TRBJ1-5,16,CASSGGLGRSGQPQHF,TGTGCCAGCAGTGGAGGCCTGGGCAGGTCGGGACAGCCCCAGCATTTT
TRBV6-1,NA,NA,TRBJ1-5,15,CASRETGSSNQPQHF,TGTGCCAGCAGGGAAACAGGGAGCAGCAATCAGCCCCAGCATTTT
TRBV20-1,TRBD1,few,TRBJ2-2,15,CSARSGTGSTGELFF,TGCAGTGCTAGATCTGGGACAGGATCGACCGGGGAGCTGTTTTTT
TRBV6-2/TRBV6-3,TRBD1,few,TRBJ2-3,16,CASSRLLGQGTDTQYF,TGTGCCAGCAGTCGACTGCTAGGACAGGGCACAGATACGCAGTATTTT
TRBV6-2/TRBV6-3,TRBD1,medium-sized,TRBJ1-2,15,CASSPAGTGGRGYTF,TGTGCCAGCAGTCCAGCCGGGACAGGGGGCCGCGGCTACACCTTC
TRBV2,NA,NA,TRBJ2-7,14,CASSEYGSSYEQYF,TGTGCCAGCAGTGAATACGGGAGCTCCTACGAGCAGTACTTC
TRBV6-1,NA,NA,TRBJ2-2,19,CASSEVGRRAPSNTGELFF,TGTGCCAGCAGTGAAGTGGGGCGACGGGCCCCCTCGAACACCGGGGAGCTGTTTTTT
TRBV4-1,NA,NA,TRBJ1-6,16,CASSQENPGINSPLHF,TGCGCCAGCAGCCAAGAGAATCCGGGAATTAATTCACCCCTCCACTTT
TRBV6-1,NA,NA,TRBJ2-2,12,CASTGGNGELFF,TGTGCCAGCACCGGGGGCAACGGGGAGCTGTTTTTT
TRBV10-3,NA,NA,TRBJ2-2,14,CAIHQDGNTGELFF,TGTGCCATCCATCAGGACGGGAACACCGGGGAGCTGTTTTTT
TRBV6-1,TRBD2,NA,TRBJ2-3,18,CASSGGTSGGPSTDTQYF,TGTGCCAGCAGTGGAGGGACTAGCGGGGGGCCGAGCACAGATACGCAGTATTTT
TRBV6-1,TRBD1,NA,TRBJ1-4,15,CASTFGGTGGEKLFF,TGTGCCAGCACTTTCGGGGGGACAGGGGGTGAAAAACTGTTTTTT
TRBV28,NA,NA,TRBJ1-2,13,CASSLWDNYGYTF,TGTGCCAGCAGTTTATGGGACAACTATGGCTACACCTTC
TRBV20-1,NA,few,TRBJ1-1,11,CSAFVIREAFF,TGCAGTGCTTTCGTGATTCGGGAAGCTTTCTTT
TRBV28,TRBD1,NA,TRBJ1-4,15,CASSLWTGAGEKLFF,TGTGCCAGCAGTTTATGGACAGGGGCAGGTGAAAAACTGTTTTTT
TRBV19,NA,NA,TRBJ2-2,14,CASVVRGNTGELFF,TGTGCCAGTGTTGTGAGGGGGAACACCGGGGAGCTGTTTTTT
TRBV5-1,NA,few,TRBJ1-2,14,CASSTGQTNYGYTF,TGCGCCAGCAGCACCGGACAAACTAACTATGGCTACACCTTC
TRBV11-2,TRBD2,NA,TRBJ2-7,14,CASSVSGGAYEQYF,TGTGCCAGCAGCGTAAGCGGGGGGGCCTACGAGCAGTACTTC
TRBV7-2,TRBD2,NA,TRBJ2-3,18,CASSLDRRAGGQTDTQYF,TGTGCCAGCAGCTTAGACCGCCGAGCGGGGGGGCAGACAGATACGCAGTATTTT